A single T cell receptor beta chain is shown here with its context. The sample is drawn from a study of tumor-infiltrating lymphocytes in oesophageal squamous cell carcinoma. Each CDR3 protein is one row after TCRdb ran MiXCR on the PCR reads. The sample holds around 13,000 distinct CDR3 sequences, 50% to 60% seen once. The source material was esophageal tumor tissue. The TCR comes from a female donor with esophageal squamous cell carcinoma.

DNA of the CDR3: TGTGCCAGCAGTCAGGGACTAGCGGGAGTAAGAAATGAGCAGTTCTTC. Amino acid sequence: CASSQGLAGVRNEQFF. The V and J genes are TRBV6-1 and TRBJ2-1; 14 bases align to TRBD2. The V segment lost 5 bases and the J segment 7 bases; nucleotides outside the gene matches: 7. The CDR3 covers 16 residues. Germline V lookup: CDR1 MNHNS, CDR2 SASEGT.